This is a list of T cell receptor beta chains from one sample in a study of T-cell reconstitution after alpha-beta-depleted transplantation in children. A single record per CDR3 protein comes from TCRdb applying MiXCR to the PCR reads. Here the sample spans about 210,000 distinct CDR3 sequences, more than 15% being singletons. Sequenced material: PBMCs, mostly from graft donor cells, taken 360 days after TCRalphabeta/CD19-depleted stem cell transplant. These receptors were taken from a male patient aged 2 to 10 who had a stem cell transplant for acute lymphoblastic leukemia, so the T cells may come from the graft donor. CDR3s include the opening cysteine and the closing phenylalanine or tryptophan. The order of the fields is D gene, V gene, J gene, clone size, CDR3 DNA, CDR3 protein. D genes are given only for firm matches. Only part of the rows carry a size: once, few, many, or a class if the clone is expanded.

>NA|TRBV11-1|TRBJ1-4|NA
TGTGCCAGCAGCTCTCCTAGTGATTCAACTAATGAAAAACTGTTTTTT
CASSSPSDSTNEKLFF
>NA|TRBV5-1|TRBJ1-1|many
TGCGCCAGCAGCTTGGGGGGGGCACGCACTGAAGCTTTCTTT
CASSLGGARTEAFF
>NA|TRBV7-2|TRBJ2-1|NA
TGTGCCAGCAGCTTTGACAGGCACAATGAGCAGTTCTTC
CASSFDRHNEQFF
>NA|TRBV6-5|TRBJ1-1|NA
TGTGCCAGCAGTTACTTTCTTACTAGAGCTGAAGCTTTCTTT
CASSYFLTRAEAFF
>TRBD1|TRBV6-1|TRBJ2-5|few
TGTGCCAGCAGGGGACAGGGCGGAGAGACCCAGTACTTC
CASRGQGGETQYF
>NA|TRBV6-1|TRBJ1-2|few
TGTGCCAGCAGCAACAGGGAAACGGAGGGCTACACCTTC
CASSNRETEGYTF
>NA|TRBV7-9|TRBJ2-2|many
TGTGCCAGCAGTTTTTCCGGGACCGGGGAGCTGTTTTTT
CASSFSGTGELFF
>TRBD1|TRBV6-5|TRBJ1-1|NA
TGTGCCAGCAGGGACTCGACAGGGCACACTGAAGCTTTCTTT
CASRDSTGHTEAFF
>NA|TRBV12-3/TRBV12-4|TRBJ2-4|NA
TGTGCCAGCTCCCTTCTCGGCGGCGGCATTCAGTACTTC
CASSLLGGGIQYF
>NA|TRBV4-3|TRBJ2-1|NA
TGCGCCAGCAGCCAAGAGGCTTTCGCTAATGAGCAGTTCTTC
CASSQEAFANEQFF
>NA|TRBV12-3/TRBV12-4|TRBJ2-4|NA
TGTGCCAGCAGTTTAGGCCTAGCGCTACTAGCCAAAAACATTCAGTACTTC
CASSLGLALLAKNIQYF
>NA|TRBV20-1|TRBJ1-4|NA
TGCAGTGCTAGAGACCTCCGGGACGGGAACGAAAAACTGTTTTTT
CSARDLRDGNEKLFF
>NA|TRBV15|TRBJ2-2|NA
TGTGCCACCAGCAGGACTAAGACGGCCACCGGGGAGCTGTTTTTT
CATSRTKTATGELFF
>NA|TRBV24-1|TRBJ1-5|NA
TGTGCCACCAGTGAGTCTTATAGCAATCAGCCCCAGCATTTT
CATSESYSNQPQHF
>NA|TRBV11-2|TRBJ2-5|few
TGTGCCAGCAGCTTCCAGGACATCCAAGAGACCCAGTACTTC
CASSFQDIQETQYF
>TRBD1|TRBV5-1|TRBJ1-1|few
TGCGCCAGCAGCTTAAGACAGGGGGGCCGTGGAGCTTTCTTT
CASSLRQGGRGAFF
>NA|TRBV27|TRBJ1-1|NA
TGTGCCAGCAGTTATACCGAGAACACTGAAGCTTTCTTT
CASSYTENTEAFF
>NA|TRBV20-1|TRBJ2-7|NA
TGCAGTGCTAGACTCGTCTACGAGCAGTACTTC
CSARLVYEQYF
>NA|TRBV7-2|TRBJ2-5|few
TGTGCCAGCAGCTCGCGACTAGAAGAGACCCAGTACTTC
CASSSRLEETQYF
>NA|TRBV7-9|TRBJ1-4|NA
TGTGCCAGCAGCGTAAGCCCTGGAAAACTGTTTTTT
CASSVSPGKLFF
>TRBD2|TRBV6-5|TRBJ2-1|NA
TGTGCCAGCAGTTACAGTGGGGGGGGCTACAATGAGCAGTTCTTC
CASSYSGGGYNEQFF
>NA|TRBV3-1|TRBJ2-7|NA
TGTGCCAGCAGCCACGGGGAGTACTTC
CASSHGEYF
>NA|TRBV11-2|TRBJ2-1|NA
TGTGCCAGCAGCCCACACCGTGCACAGGTTAAGGGGAATGAGCAGTTCTTC
CASSPHRAQVKGNEQFF
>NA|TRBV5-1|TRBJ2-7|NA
TGCGCCAGCAGCTCTTCCTCCGCCTACGAGCAGTACTTC
CASSSSSAYEQYF
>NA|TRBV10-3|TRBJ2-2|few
TGTGCCATCTGCCCCCGGGACCGGAACACCGGGGAGCTGTTTTTT
CAICPRDRNTGELFF
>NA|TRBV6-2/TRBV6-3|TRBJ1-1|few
TGTGCCAGCAGCCCACCGGGGCAGCCGAACACTGAAGCTTTCTTT
CASSPPGQPNTEAFF
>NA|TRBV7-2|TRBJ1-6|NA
TGTGCCAGCAGCCCGGGGGGGCTTAGTTCACCCCTCCACTTT
CASSPGGLSSPLHF
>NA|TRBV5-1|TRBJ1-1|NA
TGCGCCAGCAGCCCCTACTTACAGGGTATGAACCGGTCCACTGAAGCTTTCTTT
CASSPYLQGMNRSTEAFF
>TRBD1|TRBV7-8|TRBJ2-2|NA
TGTGCCAGCAGCTTTCAGACAGGGCCGAACACCGGGGAGCTGTTTTTT
CASSFQTGPNTGELFF
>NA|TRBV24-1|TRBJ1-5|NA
TGTGCCACCAGTGATACGCAGGGAAGCAATCAGCCCCAGCATTTT
CATSDTQGSNQPQHF
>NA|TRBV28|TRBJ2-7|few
TGTGCCAGCAGTGCGTGGACGGTGGGGATCTACGAGCAGTACTTC
CASSAWTVGIYEQYF
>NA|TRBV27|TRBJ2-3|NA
TGTGCCAGCAGGGCTAGTCCTACAGATACGCAGTATTTT
CASRASPTDTQYF
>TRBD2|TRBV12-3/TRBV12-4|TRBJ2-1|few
TGTGCCAGCTGTCTAGCGGGGGGGTGGAATGAGCAGTTCTTC
CASCLAGGWNEQFF
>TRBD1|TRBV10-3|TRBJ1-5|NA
TGTGCCATCAGCCCCGGACAGGCCAGCAATCAGCCCCAGCATTTT
CAISPGQASNQPQHF
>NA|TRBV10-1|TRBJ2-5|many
TGCGCCAGCAGTAAGGGGCAACGAGGGGAGACCCAGTACTTC
CASSKGQRGETQYF
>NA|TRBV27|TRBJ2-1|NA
TGTGCCAGCAGTTCCCGCCAGGGAAGGGGTGAGCAGTTCTTC
CASSSRQGRGEQFF
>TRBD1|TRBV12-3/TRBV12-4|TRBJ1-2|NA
TGTGCCAGCAGCCCCCGGGACAGGAACCCCTATGGCTACACCTTC
CASSPRDRNPYGYTF
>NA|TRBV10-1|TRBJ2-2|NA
TGCGCCAGCAGTGAGTCACAGAACACCGGGGAGCTGTTTTTT
CASSESQNTGELFF
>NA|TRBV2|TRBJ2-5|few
TGTGCCAGAAAATGGGTCACTCAAGAGACCCAGTACTTC
CARKWVTQETQYF
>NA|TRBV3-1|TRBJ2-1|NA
TGTGCCAGCAGCCAAGTTATTTTCTCCGGCGCCTACAATGAGCAGTTCTTC
CASSQVIFSGAYNEQFF
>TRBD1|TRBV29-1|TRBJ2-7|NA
TGCAGCGTTGAGATACGGGACAGGCCCTACGAGCAGTACTTC
CSVEIRDRPYEQYF
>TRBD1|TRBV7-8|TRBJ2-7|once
TGTGCCAGCAGCGGCCGACAGGGGTTTAGCAGCGAGCAGTACTTC
CASSGRQGFSSEQYF
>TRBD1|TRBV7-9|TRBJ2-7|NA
TGTGCCAGCAGCAATGAGACAGGGCCGTACGAGCAGTACTTC
CASSNETGPYEQYF